The rows below give T cell receptor beta chains drawn from one sample of a study of monozygotic twins with cystic fibrosis. Produced via immunoSEQ multiplex PCR; TCRdb's table is partial and in-frame only. The sample contains about 39,000 clones, 75% to 95% of which appear only once. The source material was blood. These receptors were obtained from a boy aged 2-9 years with cystic fibrosis. The conserved cysteine and the conserved F or W are not part of the CDR3 here. Expanded clones are given a class, and other clones once, few, many or no size at all.

size: .; V: TRBV18; J: TRBJ2-3; CDR3: ASSPPGGVTDTQY
size: .; V: TRBV11-2; J: TRBJ2-3; CDR3: ASSTPGLAGTTDTQY
size: .; V: TRBV12-5; J: TRBJ1-6; CDR3: ASGDGQGTSPLH
size: .; V: TRBV5-1; J: TRBJ2-5; CDR3: ASSLVLVRQETQY
size: .; V: TRBV4-3; J: TRBJ1-1; CDR3: ASSQDGQGWTEAF
size: .; V: TRBV2; J: TRBJ2-5; CDR3: ASARGPQETQY
size: .; V: TRBV5-6; J: TRBJ1-1; CDR3: ASSLEGWKVGAF
size: .; V: TRBV4-1; J: TRBJ1-5; CDR3: ASSQEVSVGTVNQPQH
size: .; V: TRBV7-9; J: TRBJ1-2; CDR3: ASSPTRGDRSLGGYT
size: .; V: TRBV2; J: TRBJ1-6; CDR3: AGLFGTGSPLH
size: .; V: TRBV2; J: TRBJ1-2; CDR3: ASRPDRGPSGYT
size: .; V: TRBV27; J: TRBJ2-7; CDR3: ASSFGARDSYEQY
size: .; V: TRBV7-6; J: TRBJ1-5; CDR3: ASSIRQNQPQH
size: .; V: TRBV11-1; J: TRBJ1-2; CDR3: ASSSGQGEDYGYT
size: .; V: TRBV10-3; J: TRBJ2-1; CDR3: AIKEATGGGNEQF
size: .; V: TRBV7-8; J: TRBJ1-4; CDR3: ASSLTGGTNEKLF
size: .; V: TRBV19; J: TRBJ1-5; CDR3: ASSRRTPSNQPQH
size: .; V: TRBV29-1; J: TRBJ2-1; CDR3: SQGSADYNEQF
size: .; V: TRBV7-9; J: TRBJ1-2; CDR3: ASSFTGTGYGYT
size: few; V: TRBV5-6; J: TRBJ1-2; CDR3: ASRLDRGLYGYT
size: .; V: TRBV7-3; J: TRBJ2-2; CDR3: ASSLIGQGHGELF
size: .; V: TRBV7-9; J: TRBJ2-3; CDR3: ASSPTGVVDTQY
size: .; V: TRBV7-9; J: TRBJ1-2; CDR3: ASTGTSTGYT
size: .; V: TRBV6-1; J: TRBJ2-2; CDR3: ASSELSGGGRGELF
size: .; V: TRBV7-8; J: TRBJ1-3; CDR3: ASSFAAPPSSGNTIY
size: .; V: TRBV29-1; J: TRBJ1-2; CDR3: SVEGREGDRGFLYGYT
size: .; V: TRBV10-2; J: TRBJ2-7; CDR3: ASSGPGQAYEQY
size: .; V: TRBV4-2; J: TRBJ1-2; CDR3: ASSQDPWGRLTT
size: few; V: TRBV11-2; J: TRBJ1-6; CDR3: ASSLAYRGKYSPLH
size: .; V: TRBV6-4; J: TRBJ1-1; CDR3: ASSDSTGKEAF
size: .; V: TRBV5-1; J: TRBJ1-1; CDR3: ASSLDPGKDTEAF
size: .; V: TRBV7-3; J: TRBJ1-1; CDR3: ASSLDRDTEAF
size: .; V: TRBV25-1; J: TRBJ1-4; CDR3: ASMGEGEKLF
size: few; V: TRBV12-5; J: TRBJ1-1; CDR3: ASGQHTNTEAF
size: .; V: TRBV29-1; J: TRBJ1-3; CDR3: SVLPIGAGNTIY
size: .; V: TRBV9; J: TRBJ1-2; CDR3: ASSVDYQYGYT
size: .; V: TRBV5-1; J: TRBJ1-1; CDR3: ASSSRDRGRLGTEAF
size: .; V: TRBV29-1; J: TRBJ1-2; CDR3: SVDRGYGYT
size: .; V: TRBV10-3; J: TRBJ2-1; CDR3: AISVPKGQGRYSYNEQF
size: .; V: TRBV7-9; J: TRBJ1-1; CDR3: ASSLVSTDEAF
size: .; V: TRBV6-6; J: TRBJ1-2; CDR3: AIGQVDTNYGYT
size: .; V: TRBV5-1; J: TRBJ2-5; CDR3: ASSLTHPGKETQY
size: .; V: TRBV2; J: TRBJ2-3; CDR3: ASSEAIGTAYTDTQY
size: .; V: TRBV19; J: TRBJ1-3; CDR3: ASGQGRSGNTIY
size: .; V: TRBV19; J: TRBJ1-1; CDR3: ASSIGTEAF
size: .; V: TRBV18; J: TRBJ1-2; CDR3: ASSPSAGDRVNGYT
size: .; V: TRBV11-2; J: TRBJ1-1; CDR3: ASSLGAGAEAF
size: .; V: TRBV11-3; J: TRBJ2-7; CDR3: ASSLAWYEQY
size: .; V: TRBV4-2; J: TRBJ1-4; CDR3: ASSQEGGQHYEKLF
size: .; V: TRBV25-1; J: TRBJ1-2; CDR3: ASSGSSEDHYGYT
size: .; V: TRBV5-1; J: TRBJ1-2; CDR3: ASSPRDLYGYT
size: .; V: TRBV2; J: TRBJ2-7; CDR3: ASRSGTGGEQY
size: .; V: TRBV18; J: TRBJ2-2; CDR3: ASSSRDSSSGELF
size: .; V: TRBV19; J: TRBJ1-6; CDR3: ASSQGGDSSPLH
size: once; V: TRBV19; J: TRBJ1-1; CDR3: ASSTHSASNTEAF